A single sample gave rise to the 27 T cell receptor beta chains below, sequenced in a study of T cell responses to AZD1222 COVID-19 vaccine. Only in-frame clones appear in the TCRdb table, and some are missing; sequencing was by immunoSEQ multiplex PCR. This table holds roughly 130,000 clones, around 94% found once. The specimen was peripheral blood, collected on day 0 of AZD1222 vaccination. The receptors originated from an adult in good health.

The sample holds one count of this clone. The genes are TRBV27 and TRBJ1-6; D gene uncertain. The length of the CDR3 is 13 residues. The V end was cut by 0 bases, the J end by 5 bases, with 2 bases between. Germline V gives CDR1 MNHEY, CDR2 SMNVEV (reference sequence). CDR3 protein: CASSLSDNSPLHF. The CDR3 nucleotides read TGTGCCAGCAGTTTATCCGATAATTCACCCCTCCACTTT.

The gene calls are TRBV28 and TRBJ2-5; TRBD2 aligns across 8 bases. V lost 7 bases and J lost 5; bases outside the gene matches: 9. CDR1 and CDR2 from the germline V gene are MDHEN and SYDVKM. The CDR3 extends over 14 amino acids. The CDR3 nucleotides are TGTGCCAGCAATTCGAATAGCGGGATCGAGACCCAGTACTTC. It encodes CASNSNSGIETQYF.

J is TRBJ2-7 and V is TRBV7-8, with D perhaps TRBD1 or TRBD2 (5 bases each). The CDR3 is 14 amino acids. CDR1 and CDR2 (germline): SGHVS, FQNEAQ. Trimming cost V 1 base and J 3 bases, with 10 bases left between them. CDR3 region: CASSLDGTLYEQYF. In DNA, the CDR3 is TGTGCCAGCAGCTTAGATGGGACCCTCTACGAGCAGTACTTC. Complete variable domain (other parts from reference TRBV7-8 and TRBJ2-7): GAGVSQSPRYKVAKRGQDVALRCDPISGHVSLFWYQQALGQGPEFLTYFQNEAQLDKSGLPSDRFFAERPEGSVSTLKIQRTQQEDSAVYLCASSLDGTLYEQYFGPGTRLTVT.

DNA for the CDR3: TGTGCCAGCAGCTTAGTTCGGGGAGGGATCAGTGAGCAGTTCTTC. This codes for CASSLVRGGISEQFF. The chain links TRBV7-2 to TRBJ2-1, with TRBD2 identical over 7 bases. The ends lost 1 base at V and 9 bases at J; junction bases unmatched: 9. Germline V gives CDR1 SGHTA, CDR2 FQGNSA. This CDR3 is built from 15 residues.

This clone was seen just once. The chain has TRBV19 and TRBJ2-3; TRBD1 or TRBD2 may be the D gene (5 bases each). CDR3 length: 16 amino acids. Germline V lookup: CDR1 LNHDA, CDR2 SQIVND (reference sequence). Trimming took off 5 bases at V and 4 bases at J, with 19 bases between the two ends. In DNA form, the CDR3 reads TGTGCCAGTAGTGTGCCGTGGGGGTCCAGTGCAGATACGCAGTATTTT. It is translated as CASSVPWGSSADTQYF.

In this sample, this clone turned up once. The rearrangement links TRBV25-1 to TRBJ1-1; D gene ambiguous. CDR1 is MGHDK and CDR2 is SYGVNS in the germline V gene. V was clipped by 6 bases and J by 2 bases, with 4 bases between them. The CDR3 runs 11 residues. DNA for the CDR3: TGTGCCAGCAGCCATAACACTGAAGCTTTCTTT. It yields the protein CASSHNTEAFF.

The chain carries TRBV18 and TRBJ2-2, with D unclear. CDR1 is KGHSH and CDR2 is LQKENI in the germline V gene. The CDR3 runs to 13 residues. V lost 2 bases to trimming and J lost 13 bases, with 14 bases between them. CDR3 coding DNA: TGTGCCAGCTCACCAGGATCAGATGTGGGGCTGTTTTTT. Translation: CASSPGSDVGLFF.

The V and J genes are TRBV25-1 and TRBJ1-2, with a tentative D call TRBD1 (6 bases). Germline lookup yields CDR1 MGHDK and CDR2 SYGVNS. Trimming took off 2 bases at V and 8 bases at J, with 15 bases between the two ends. CDR3 length equals 14 residues. The CDR3 loop reads CASSEGSGALGYTF. CDR3 nucleotides: TGTGCCAGCAGTGAAGGATCAGGGGCGCTGGGCTACACCTTC.

The genes are TRBV19 and TRBJ1-4; the match to TRBD1 covers 7 bases. Germline lookup yields CDR1 LNHDA and CDR2 SQIVND (reference sequence). Trimming took 4 bases from V and 7 from J; bases not matched to a gene: 3. This CDR3 contains 13 residues. As DNA, the CDR3 is TGTGCCAGTAGTAACAGGGGCGGTGAAAAACTGTTTTTT. This translates into CASSNRGGEKLFF.

The chain combines TRBV28 with TRBJ2-3; no definite D call. Trimming stripped 10 bases from V and 2 bases from J, with 13 bases between. Germline V gene lookup returns CDR1 MDHEN and CDR2 SYDVKM. The length of the CDR3 is 13 residues. CDR3 bases: TGTGCCACCTGGACCTTGACCACAGATACGCAGTATTTT. Encoded protein: CATWTLTTDTQYF.

The chain recombines TRBV4-3 with TRBJ2-7, with 9 bases fitting TRBD2. The CDR3 is 18 residues long. The V and J ends lost 0 bases and 2 bases, in that order; junction bases with no gene match: 11. The germline V gene has CDR1 LGHNA and CDR2 YSLEER. Here the CDR3 reads CASSQDWSSGRTPYEQYF. CDR3 in DNA: TGCGCCAGCAGCCAAGATTGGTCAAGCGGGAGGACCCCCTACGAGCAGTACTTC.

The gene calls are TRBV6-2 or TRBV6-3 and TRBJ1-1; D gene uncertain. V was trimmed by 6 bases and J by 5 bases, leaving 13 bases between them. The germline V gene encodes CDR1 MNHEY and CDR2 SVGEGT. The CDR3 sequence is 13 residues long. CDR3 nucleotide sequence: TGTGCCAGCAGCCCCGGGCCACGGACTGAAGCTTTCTTT. Translated, it gives CASSPGPRTEAFF.

The chain joins TRBV18 to TRBJ1-2; D unclear. Germline assignment: CDR1 KGHSH and CDR2 LQKENI. The CDR3 spans 15 residues. Trimming shortened V by 2 bases and J by 6 bases, and 16 bases separated the two germline ends. The CDR3 sequence is CASSPIEGFANGYTF. The DNA of the CDR3 is TGTGCCAGCTCACCAATAGAAGGGTTTGCGAATGGCTACACCTTC. Combining the CDR3 with reference TRBV18 and TRBJ1-2 gives the whole variable domain NAGVMQNPRHLVRRRGQEARLRCSPMKGHSHVYWYRQLPEEGLKFMVYLQKENIIDESGMPKERFSAEFPKEGPSILRIQQVVRGDSAAYFCASSPIEGFANGYTFGSGTRLTVV.

The J gene is TRBJ1-4, the V gene TRBV30; 9 nucleotides line up with TRBD1. The CDR3 is made up of 14 amino acids. Germline V gene data show CDR1 as GTSNPN and CDR2 as SVGIG (reference sequence). With 3 bases clipped from V and 7 bases from J, the junction kept 6 bases outside the gene matches. The CDR3 is CAWRQGAFGEKLFF. CDR3 DNA: TGTGCCTGGAGACAGGGGGCTTTTGGTGAAAAACTGTTTTTT.

The chain couples TRBV30 to TRBJ1-1; TRBD1 aligns across 11 bases. V was pared by 2 bases and J by 4 bases, with 9 bases of the junction left unmatched. The length of the CDR3 is 16 residues. CDR1 and CDR2 (germline): GTSNPN, SVGIG (reference sequence). The CDR3 nucleotides read TGTGCCTGGAGTCCGAGGACAGGGGGCATAGGCACTGAAGCTTTCTTT. Its protein product is CAWSPRTGGIGTEAFF.

This clone showed up just once. The V gene is TRBV6-1, the J gene TRBJ1-4; D remains ambiguous. With 6 bases removed from V and 8 bases from J, the gap between germline ends came to 16 bases. CDR1 and CDR2 from the germline V gene are MNHNS and SASEGT. The CDR3 totals 14 residues. The CDR3 loop reads CASRERRVEEKLFF. The CDR3 DNA is TGTGCCAGCAGGGAAAGACGGGTCGAGGAAAAACTGTTTTTT.

This rearrangement joins TRBV30 to TRBJ2-4, with 10 bases lining up with TRBD1. The ends lost 2 bases at V and 0 bases at J; junction bases unmatched: 10. The V gene's germline CDR1 is GTSNPN and CDR2 SVGIG (reference sequence). This CDR3 has 18 residues. The DNA of the CDR3 is TGTGCCTGGAGTTTGGGACAGGGGTCTCCCTTAGCCAAAAACATTCAGTACTTC. Its protein product is CAWSLGQGSPLAKNIQYF.

The chain recombines TRBV7-9 with TRBJ2-7; 9 bases map to TRBD1. The CDR3 loop spans 14 amino acids. J lost 5 bases, V lost 5 bases, and 7 bases had no gene match. The germline V gene encodes CDR1 SEHNR and CDR2 FQNEAQ (reference sequence). CDR3 residues: CASSRTGEWNEQYF. The CDR3 coding sequence is TGTGCCAGCAGCCGGACAGGGGAATGGAACGAGCAGTACTTC.

The chain recombines TRBV3-1 (or the pseudogene TRBV3-2) with TRBJ1-5; 7 nucleotides agree with TRBD1. The CDR3 runs to 16 residues. V shed 0 bases, J shed 2 bases, and the junction held 4 bases outside the gene matches. Germline V gives CDR1 LGHDT, CDR2 YNNKEL (reference sequence). DNA for the CDR3: TGTGCCAGCAGCCAAGATCGAGGGGGCGGCAATCAGCCCCAGCATTTT. Translation gives CASSQDRGGGNQPQHF.

V and J are TRBV5-6 and TRBJ1-1; D perhaps matches TRBD1 (5 bases). This CDR3 has 14 residues. Germline CDR1 reads SGHDT; CDR2 reads YYEEEE. The V and J ends lost 6 bases and 5 bases respectively, with 17 bases between them. This CDR3 reads CASTLNSGRTEAFF. The CDR3, as DNA: TGTGCCAGCACCCTTAACTCAGGGCGAACTGAAGCTTTCTTT.

This rearrangement joins TRBV6-5 to TRBJ2-7; tentatively, D is TRBD1 (5 bases). Germline V gene sequence: CDR1 MNHEY, CDR2 SVGAGI. The V end was cut by 6 bases, the J end by 2 bases, with 8 bases between. The CDR3 covers 12 residues. The CDR3 protein is CASSPTAYEQYF. The CDR3 DNA sequence: TGTGCCAGCAGCCCGACAGCCTACGAGCAGTACTTC.

Written as DNA, the CDR3 is TGTGCCAGCTCACTATACGACAGGGAAACTGAAGCTTTCTTT. The encoded protein is CASSLYDRETEAFF. V is TRBV18 and J is TRBJ1-1; 7 nucleotides align to TRBD1. Germline lookup yields CDR1 KGHSH and CDR2 LQKENI. The CDR3 sequence is 14 residues long. V lost 4 bases and J lost 5; bases outside the gene matches: 7.

This chain connects TRBV19 to TRBJ1-1; 7 bases are shared with TRBD1. The germline V gene encodes CDR1 LNHDA and CDR2 SQIVND (reference sequence). The CDR3 is made up of 13 amino acids. V was pared by 5 bases and J by 5 bases, with 5 bases of the junction left unmatched. The DNA of the CDR3 is TGTGCCAGTAGTCGGCAGGGGGTTACTGAAGCTTTCTTT. It encodes CASSRQGVTEAFF.

The V call is TRBV11-3, the J call TRBJ2-7, with 7 bases identical to TRBD2. Germline V lookup: CDR1 SGHNT, CDR2 YENEEA. The CDR3 consists of 16 residues. Germline trimming cut 4 bases from V and 4 bases from J; bases unmatched to any gene: 13. CDR3 nucleotides: TGTGCCAGCAGCTCCAACCTAGCGGTAGAAACGTACGAGCAGTACTTC. Protein product: CASSSNLAVETYEQYF. Full variable domain (outside the CDR3, taken from reference TRBV11-3 and TRBJ2-7): EAGVVQSPRYKIIEKKQPVAFWCNPISGHNTLYWYLQNLGQGPELLIRYENEEAVDDSQLPKDRFSAERLKGVDSTLKIQPAELGDSAVYLCASSSNLAVETYEQYFGPGTRLTVT.

The chain joins TRBV29-1 to TRBJ1-1; D gene ambiguous. CDR1 is SQVTM and CDR2 is ANQGSEA in the germline V gene. Trimming left V 6 bases short and J 4 bases short, with 18 bases between. The CDR3 totals 14 residues. The CDR3 sequence: CSVHAYYGGTEAFF. CDR3 sequence (DNA): TGCAGCGTCCACGCGTACTACGGAGGCACTGAAGCTTTCTTT.

The chain combines TRBV5-1 with TRBJ2-1; a possible D gene is TRBD1 (5 bases). CDR3 length equals 16 residues. V was clipped by 1 base and J by 7 bases, with 18 bases between them. From germline, CDR1 is SGHRS and CDR2 YFSETQ. CDR3 nucleotides: TGCGCCAGCAGCTTGAGGAAAAGGGGCGCAGGGAATGAGCAGTTCTTC. Translation: CASSLRKRGAGNEQFF.

For this clone: Other DNA sequences in this sample translate to the same CDR3. CDR3 sequence reads: CASSLSRGNQPQHF. For the CDR3, the DNA is TGTGCCAGCAGTTTATCACGAGGGAACCAGCCCCAGCATTTT. This chain joins TRBV27 and TRBJ1-5, with D hard to call. CDR1 MNHEY and CDR2 SMNVEV come from the germline V gene (reference sequence). The CDR3 is made up of 14 amino acids. The V and J ends lost 0 bases and 7 bases respectively, with 10 bases between them.